Included here is one T cell receptor (beta chain) sequence, with context. V shed 4 bases and J shed 0 bases, with 9 bases lying between them. This CDR3 region has 15 residues. The germline V gene has CDR1 MNHNY and CDR2 SVGAGI (reference sequence). Profiled with immunoSEQ multiplex PCR; TCRdb holds only in-frame clones, not every one. This sample has around 100,000 clones, with roughly 77% found just once. The data were taken from a study of radiotherapy plus CTLA-4 blockade in lung cancer. The clonotype comes from a human donor with non-small cell lung cancer that progressed on radiotherapy plus ipilimumab. Some clones in this sample may be carry-over from other donors' samples. The input for sequencing was peripheral blood, taken from a patient treated with radiotherapy plus ipilimumab. The chain employs TRBV6-6 and TRBJ1-4; D gene ambiguous. The CDR3 loop reads CASSLFRTTNEKLFF. In nucleotides, the CDR3 is TGTGCCAGCAGTTTATTCCGCACAACTAATGAAAAACTGTTTTTT.